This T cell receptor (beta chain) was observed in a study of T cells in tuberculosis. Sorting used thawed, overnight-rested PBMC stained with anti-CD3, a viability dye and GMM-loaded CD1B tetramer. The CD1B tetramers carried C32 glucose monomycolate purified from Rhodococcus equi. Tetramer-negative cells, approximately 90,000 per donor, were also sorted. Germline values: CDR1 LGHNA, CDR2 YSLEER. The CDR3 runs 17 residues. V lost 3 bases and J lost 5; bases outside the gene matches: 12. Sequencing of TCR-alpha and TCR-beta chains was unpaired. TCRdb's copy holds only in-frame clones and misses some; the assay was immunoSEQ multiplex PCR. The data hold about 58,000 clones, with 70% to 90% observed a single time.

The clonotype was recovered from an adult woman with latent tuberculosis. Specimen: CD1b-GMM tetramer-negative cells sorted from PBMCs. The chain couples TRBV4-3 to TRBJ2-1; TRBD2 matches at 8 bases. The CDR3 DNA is TGCGCCAGCAGCCAGGAAATAGCGGGAATTGGAAACAATGAGCAGTTCTTC. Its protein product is CASSQEIAGIGNNEQFF.